Listed below are T cell receptor beta chains from one sample, sequenced in a study of cytomegalovirus exposure and HLA in healthy donors. The method was immunoSEQ multiplex PCR; TCRdb's version includes in-frame clones alone and lacks a portion of them. Of 150,000 to 200,000 clones listed, about 80% were seen once; the top ten hold around 3%. Material for sequencing was PBMCs. The receptor source for this set is a woman between 45 and 60 years old in good health and CMV-seropositive. Both conserved end residues are part of each CDR3.

V gene: TRBV6-6
J gene: TRBJ1-2
CDR3 protein: CASSAGTGFGYTF

V gene: TRBV19
J gene: TRBJ2-1
CDR3 protein: CASTETSFAFGEQFF

V gene: TRBV6-5
J gene: TRBJ1-5
CDR3 protein: CASSPDRGNQPQHF

V gene: TRBV18
J gene: TRBJ1-5
CDR3 protein: CASSPPGQGQPQHF

V gene: TRBV7-3
J gene: TRBJ2-3
CDR3 protein: CASSPSGGLTDTQYF

V gene: TRBV6-5
J gene: TRBJ2-3
CDR3 protein: CASSYGGVADTQYF

V gene: TRBV7-9
J gene: TRBJ2-2
CDR3 protein: CASSSTAGKNTGELFF

V gene: TRBV27
J gene: TRBJ2-2
CDR3 protein: CASKGTGRTGELFF

V gene: TRBV6-1
J gene: TRBJ1-5
CDR3 protein: CASSAFQGGQPQHF

V gene: TRBV7-2
J gene: TRBJ2-5
CDR3 protein: CASRSPRETQYF

V gene: TRBV7-9
J gene: TRBJ2-3
CDR3 protein: CASSYQGLAATDTQYF

V gene: TRBV6-6
J gene: TRBJ1-5
CDR3 protein: CASRRDRESNQPQHF

V gene: TRBV6-6
J gene: TRBJ2-5
CDR3 protein: CASSYDQTVQETQYF

V gene: TRBV30
J gene: TRBJ1-6
CDR3 protein: CAWRGTGNSPLHF

V gene: TRBV19
J gene: TRBJ2-1
CDR3 protein: CASSIAWGPYNEQFF

V gene: TRBV28
J gene: TRBJ2-7
CDR3 protein: CASSLPGYEQYF

V gene: TRBV2
J gene: TRBJ1-2
CDR3 protein: CASTLPPDGYTF